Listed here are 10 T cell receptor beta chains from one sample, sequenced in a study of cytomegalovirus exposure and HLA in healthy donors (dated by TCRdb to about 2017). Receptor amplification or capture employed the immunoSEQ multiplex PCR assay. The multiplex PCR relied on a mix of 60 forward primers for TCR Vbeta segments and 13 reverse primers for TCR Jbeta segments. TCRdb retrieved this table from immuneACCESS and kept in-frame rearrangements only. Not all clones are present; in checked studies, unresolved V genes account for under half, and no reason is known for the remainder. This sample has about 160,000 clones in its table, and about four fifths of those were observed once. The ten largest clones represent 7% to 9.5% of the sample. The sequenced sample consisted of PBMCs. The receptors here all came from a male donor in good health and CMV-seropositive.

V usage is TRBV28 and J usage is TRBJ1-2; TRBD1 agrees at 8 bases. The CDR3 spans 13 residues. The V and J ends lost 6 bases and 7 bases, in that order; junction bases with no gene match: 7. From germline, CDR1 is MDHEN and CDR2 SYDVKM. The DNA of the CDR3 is TGTGCCAGCAGCCCGGACAGGGTAGTTGGCTACACCTTC. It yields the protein CASSPDRVVGYTF.

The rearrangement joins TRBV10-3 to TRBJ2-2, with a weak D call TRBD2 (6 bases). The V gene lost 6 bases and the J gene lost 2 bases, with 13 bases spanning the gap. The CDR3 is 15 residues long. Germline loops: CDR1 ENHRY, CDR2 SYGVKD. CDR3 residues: CAIRLATKNTGELFF. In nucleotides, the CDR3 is TGTGCCATCAGGCTAGCGACTAAAAACACCGGGGAGCTGTTTTTT.

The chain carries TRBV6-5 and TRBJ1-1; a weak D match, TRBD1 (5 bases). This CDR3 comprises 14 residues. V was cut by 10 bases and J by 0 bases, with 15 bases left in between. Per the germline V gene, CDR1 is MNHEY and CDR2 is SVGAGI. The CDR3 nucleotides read TGTGCCACTACCCTTGGGGCTCTGAACACTGAAGCTTTCTTT. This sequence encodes CATTLGALNTEAFF.

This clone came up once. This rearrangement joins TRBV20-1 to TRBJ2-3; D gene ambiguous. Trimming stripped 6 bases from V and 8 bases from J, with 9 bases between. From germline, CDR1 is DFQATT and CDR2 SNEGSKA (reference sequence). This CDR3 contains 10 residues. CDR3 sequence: CSALFSTQYF. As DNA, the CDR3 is TGCAGTGCCCTATTTTCTACGCAGTATTTT.

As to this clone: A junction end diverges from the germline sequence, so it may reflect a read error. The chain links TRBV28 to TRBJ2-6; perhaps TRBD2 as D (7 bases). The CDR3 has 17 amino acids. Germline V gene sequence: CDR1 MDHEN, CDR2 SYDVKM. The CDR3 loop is CASIPFGGGPGANGLTF. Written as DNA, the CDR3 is TGTGCCAGCATCCCGTTTGGGGGAGGGCCGGGGGCCAACGGCCTGACTTTC.

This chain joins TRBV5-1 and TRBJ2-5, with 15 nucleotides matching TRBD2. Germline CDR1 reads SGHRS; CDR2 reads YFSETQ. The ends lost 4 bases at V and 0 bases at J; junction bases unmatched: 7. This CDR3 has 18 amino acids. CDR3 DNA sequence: TGCGCCAGCAGCCGCCGGACTAGCGGGGGGGGTTACCAAGAGACCCAGTACTTC. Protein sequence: CASSRRTSGGGYQETQYF.

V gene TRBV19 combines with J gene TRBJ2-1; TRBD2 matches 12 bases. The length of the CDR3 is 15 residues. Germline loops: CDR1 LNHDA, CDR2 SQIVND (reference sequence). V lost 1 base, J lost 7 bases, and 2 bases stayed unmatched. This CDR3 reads CASSIGLAGVNEQFF. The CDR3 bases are TGTGCCAGTAGTATAGGACTAGCGGGAGTTAATGAGCAGTTCTTC.

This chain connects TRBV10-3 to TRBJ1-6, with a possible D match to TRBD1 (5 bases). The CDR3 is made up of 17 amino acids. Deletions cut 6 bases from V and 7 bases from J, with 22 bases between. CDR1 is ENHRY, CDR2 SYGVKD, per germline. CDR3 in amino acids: CAIREYVRPRGNSPLHF. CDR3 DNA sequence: TGTGCCATCAGGGAATATGTCAGGCCTCGGGGGAATTCACCCCTCCACTTT.

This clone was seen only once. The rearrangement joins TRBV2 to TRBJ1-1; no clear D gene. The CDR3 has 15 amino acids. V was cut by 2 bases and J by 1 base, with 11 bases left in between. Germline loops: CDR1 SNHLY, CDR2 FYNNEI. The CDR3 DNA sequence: TGTGCCAGCAGTGAAATCGGGGAACAGAACACTGAAGCTTTCTTT. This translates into CASSEIGEQNTEAFF.

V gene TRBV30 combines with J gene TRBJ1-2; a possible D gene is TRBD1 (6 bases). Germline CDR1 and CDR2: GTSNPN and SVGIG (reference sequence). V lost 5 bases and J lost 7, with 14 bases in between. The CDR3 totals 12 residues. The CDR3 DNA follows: TGTGCCTGGGATCCAGGGGTTGGTGGCTACACCTTC. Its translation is CAWDPGVGGYTF.